The TCR beta chain under discussion was sequenced for a study of T cell responses to AZD1222 COVID-19 vaccine. General study results and limits: Once two AZD1222 doses were given, Spike-specific TCR breadth and depth went up. Most donors were white British, females outnumbered males, and clonal diversity was possibly underestimated. Epitopes outside B.1.351 and B.1.1.7 mutated regions reportedly drew nearly half of spike TCRs.

Profiled with immunoSEQ multiplex PCR; TCRdb holds only in-frame clones, not every one. Of about 100,000 clones listed, approximately 84% were seen once; the top ten hold 16%. Of note for this clone: Its specificity is not known.

The length of the CDR3 is 14 residues. Between the trimmed V and J ends, which lost 5 bases and 5 bases, there was a span of 15 bases. Germline CDR1 is SGHAT and CDR2 is FQNNGV. The sequence was obtained from an adult in good health. The input for sequencing was peripheral blood, taken on day 0 of AZD1222 vaccination. The chain is built from TRBV11-2 and TRBJ2-5; weak D call: TRBD1 (6 bases). The CDR3 DNA reads TGTGCCAGCAGCCCCAGCCTCAGGGGTGAGACCCAGTACTTC. Protein: CASSPSLRGETQYF.